This T cell receptor beta chain was identified during a study of regulatory T cells in long-lasting Graves disease. Findings and limits, study-wide: Persistent disease samples used TRBV28, TRBJ1-2 and TRBJ2-5 preferentially.

The authors built TCR beta libraries using iRepertoire HTBI primers and Arm-PCR of CDR3 regions. TCRdb used MiXCR to reprocess the multiplex PCR reads, holding one entry per CDR3 protein. This sample has 500,000 to 700,000 distinct CDR3 sequences, with 15% to 20% found just once. Trimming cost V 5 bases and J 4 bases; bases outside gene matches: 4. Germline-derived CDR1 and CDR2 are SGHTA and FQGNSA. There are 15 residues in the CDR3. This clonotype has a count of ten or more. The target antigen is unknown. Noted time point: newly diagnosed GD, antithyroid drugs for less than 3 months. PBMC RNA served as the TCR library source. These sequences were also reported in another study, on T cells in Graves' hyperthyroidism and ophthalmopathy. According to that study: Together with thyroid ultrasound, orbital computed tomography, serum thyroxine and TRAb, clinical symptoms were used for diagnoses. Primed by the HTBI set, a first-round RT-PCR was run on the TCR CDR3.

The J gene is TRBJ2-3, the V gene TRBV7-2; TRBD2 matches at 12 bases. Sequencing was performed on peripheral blood mononuclear cells (PBMCs), taken at new diagnosis, from a patient treated with antithyroid drugs. The TCR comes from a woman aged 25-40 years with Graves disease. The CDR3: CASSIRLAGADTQYF. The CDR3 bases are TGTGCCAGCAGCATTAGACTAGCGGGAGCAGATACGCAGTATTTT.